This record looks at one T cell receptor beta chain sequence and its context. The entry originates in a study of response to subunit inactivated influenza vaccine. The germline CDR1 and CDR2 sequences are SGHRS and YFSETQ. This CDR3 comprises 15 residues. V lost 4 bases, J lost 5 bases, and 16 bases lay in between. A single record per CDR3 protein comes from TCRdb applying MiXCR to the RT-PCR reads. The profile shows 860,000 or so distinct CDR3 sequences, 21% of them singletons. The sample consisted of PBMCs from blood, taken about 5 days after vaccination. The receptor was isolated from a man aged 50 to 59 who received an inactivated influenza vaccine. V usage is TRBV5-1 and J usage is TRBJ2-1, with D perhaps being TRBD1 or TRBD2 (5 bases each). The CDR3 sequence: CASSPPGRFDNEQFF. The CDR3, as DNA: TGCGCCAGCAGCCCGCCGGGGCGTTTTGACAATGAGCAGTTCTTC.